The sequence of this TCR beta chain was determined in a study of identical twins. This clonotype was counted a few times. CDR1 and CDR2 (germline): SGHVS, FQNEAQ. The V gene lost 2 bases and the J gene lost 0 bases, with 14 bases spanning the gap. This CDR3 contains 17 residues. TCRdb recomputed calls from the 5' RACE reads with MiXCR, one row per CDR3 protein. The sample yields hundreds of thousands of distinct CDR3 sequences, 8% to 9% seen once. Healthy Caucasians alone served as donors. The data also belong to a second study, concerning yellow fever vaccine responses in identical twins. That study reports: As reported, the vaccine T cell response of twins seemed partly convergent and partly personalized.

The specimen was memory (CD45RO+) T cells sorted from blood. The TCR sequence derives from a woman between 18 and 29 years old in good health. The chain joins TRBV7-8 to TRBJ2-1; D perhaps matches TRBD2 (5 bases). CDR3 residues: CASSLNPSLSSYNEQFF. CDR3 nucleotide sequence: TGTGCCAGCAGCTTAAACCCTAGCCTGAGCTCCTACAATGAGCAGTTCTTC.